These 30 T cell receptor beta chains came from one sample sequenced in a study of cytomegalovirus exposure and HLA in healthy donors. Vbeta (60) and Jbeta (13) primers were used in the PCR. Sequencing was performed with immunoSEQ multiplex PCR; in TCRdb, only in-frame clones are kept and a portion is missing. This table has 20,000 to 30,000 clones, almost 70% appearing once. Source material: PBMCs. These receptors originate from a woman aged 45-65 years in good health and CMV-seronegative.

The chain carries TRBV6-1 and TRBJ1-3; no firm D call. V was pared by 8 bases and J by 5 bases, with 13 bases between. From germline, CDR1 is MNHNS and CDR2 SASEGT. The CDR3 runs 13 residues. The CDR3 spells CASRQERRNTIYF. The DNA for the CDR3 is TGTGCCAGCCGCCAGGAACGGAGAAACACCATATATTTT.

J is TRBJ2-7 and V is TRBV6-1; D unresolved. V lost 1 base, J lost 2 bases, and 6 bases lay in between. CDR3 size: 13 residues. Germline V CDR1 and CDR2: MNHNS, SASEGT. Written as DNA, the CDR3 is TGTGCCAGCAGTGAAGGGCCCCCCTACGAGCAGTACTTC. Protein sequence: CASSEGPPYEQYF.

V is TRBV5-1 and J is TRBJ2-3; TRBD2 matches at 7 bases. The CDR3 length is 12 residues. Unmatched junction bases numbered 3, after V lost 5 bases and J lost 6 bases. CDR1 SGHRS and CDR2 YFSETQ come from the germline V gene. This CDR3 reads CASSQLADTQYF. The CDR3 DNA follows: TGCGCCAGCAGTCAACTAGCGGATACGCAGTATTTT. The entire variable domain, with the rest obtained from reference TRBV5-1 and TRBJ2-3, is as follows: KAGVTQTPRYLIKTRGQQVTLSCSPISGHRSVSWYQQTPGQGLQFLFEYFSETQRNKGNFPGRFSGRQFSNSRSEMNVSTLELGDSALYLCASSQLADTQYFGPGTRLTVL.

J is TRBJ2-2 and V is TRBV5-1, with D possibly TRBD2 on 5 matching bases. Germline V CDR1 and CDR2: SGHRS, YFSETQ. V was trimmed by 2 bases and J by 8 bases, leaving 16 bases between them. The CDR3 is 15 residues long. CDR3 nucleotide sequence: TGCGCCAGCAGCTTTACGGACTCTGGCGAGGGGGAGCTGTTTTTT. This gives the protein CASSFTDSGEGELFF.

CDR3 nucleotides: TGCAGCGTTAACTCTAGGCCGGGACTGAACACCGGGGAGCTGTTTTTT. As protein: CSVNSRPGLNTGELFF. The rearrangement uses TRBV29-1 and TRBJ2-2; possible D gene TRBD2, 6 bases. The V end was cut by 5 bases, the J end by 1 base, with 17 bases between. Germline V gives CDR1 SQVTM, CDR2 ANQGSEA. The CDR3 sequence is 16 residues long.

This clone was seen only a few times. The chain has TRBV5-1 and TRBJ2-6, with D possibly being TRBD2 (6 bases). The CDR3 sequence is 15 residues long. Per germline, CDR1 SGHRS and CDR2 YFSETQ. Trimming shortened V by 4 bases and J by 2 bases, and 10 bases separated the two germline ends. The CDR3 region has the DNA TGCGCCAGCAGCGAGAGCGGGCCTGGGGCCAACGTCCTGACTTTC. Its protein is CASSESGPGANVLTF. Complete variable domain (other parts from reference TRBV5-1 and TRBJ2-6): KAGVTQTPRYLIKTRGQQVTLSCSPISGHRSVSWYQQTPGQGLQFLFEYFSETQRNKGNFPGRFSGRQFSNSRSEMNVSTLELGDSALYLCASSESGPGANVLTFGAGSRLTVL.

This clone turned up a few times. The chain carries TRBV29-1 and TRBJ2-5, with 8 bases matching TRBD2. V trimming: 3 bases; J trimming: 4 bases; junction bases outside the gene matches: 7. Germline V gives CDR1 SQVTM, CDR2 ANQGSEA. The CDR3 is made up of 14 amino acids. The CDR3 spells CSVEPGGEGETQYF. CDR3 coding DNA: TGCAGCGTTGAGCCCGGGGGGGAGGGAGAGACCCAGTACTTC.

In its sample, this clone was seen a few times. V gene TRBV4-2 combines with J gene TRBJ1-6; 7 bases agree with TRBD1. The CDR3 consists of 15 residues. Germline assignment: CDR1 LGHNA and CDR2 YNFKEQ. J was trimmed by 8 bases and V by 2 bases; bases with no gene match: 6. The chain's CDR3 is CASSQPDRLDSPLHF. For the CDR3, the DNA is TGTGCCAGCAGCCAACCGGACAGGCTTGATTCACCCCTCCACTTT.

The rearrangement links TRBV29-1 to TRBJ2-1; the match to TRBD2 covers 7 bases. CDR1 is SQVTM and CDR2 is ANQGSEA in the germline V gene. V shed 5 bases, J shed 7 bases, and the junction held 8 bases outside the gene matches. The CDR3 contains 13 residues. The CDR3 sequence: CSVSGGSWNEQFF. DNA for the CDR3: TGCAGCGTTTCCGGCGGGAGTTGGAATGAGCAGTTCTTC.

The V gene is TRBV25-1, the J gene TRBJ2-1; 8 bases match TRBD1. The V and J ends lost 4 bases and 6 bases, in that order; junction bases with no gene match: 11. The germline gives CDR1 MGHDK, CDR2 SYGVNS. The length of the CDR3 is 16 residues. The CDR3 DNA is TGTGCCAGCAGTGTCCAAGGGGACAGGCTTCTCAATGAGCAGTTCTTC. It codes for CASSVQGDRLLNEQFF.

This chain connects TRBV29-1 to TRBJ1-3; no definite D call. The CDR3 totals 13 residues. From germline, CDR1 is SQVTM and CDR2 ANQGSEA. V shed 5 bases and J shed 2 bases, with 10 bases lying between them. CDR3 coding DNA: TGCAGCGTTCTCGACGGGACTGGAAACACCATATATTTT. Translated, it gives CSVLDGTGNTIYF.

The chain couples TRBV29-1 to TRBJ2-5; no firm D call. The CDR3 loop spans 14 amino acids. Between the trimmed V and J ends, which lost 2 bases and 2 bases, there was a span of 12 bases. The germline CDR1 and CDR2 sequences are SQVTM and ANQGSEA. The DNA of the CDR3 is TGCAGCGTTGAAAGAGGTTCCCAACAAGAGACCCAGTACTTC. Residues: CSVERGSQQETQYF.

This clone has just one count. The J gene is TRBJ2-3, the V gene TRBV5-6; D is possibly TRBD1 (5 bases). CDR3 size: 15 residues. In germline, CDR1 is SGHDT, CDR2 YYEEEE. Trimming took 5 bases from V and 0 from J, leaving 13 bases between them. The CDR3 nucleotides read TGTGCCAGCAGTTCAACAGGTCAAAGCACAGATACGCAGTATTTT. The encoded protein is CASSSTGQSTDTQYF.

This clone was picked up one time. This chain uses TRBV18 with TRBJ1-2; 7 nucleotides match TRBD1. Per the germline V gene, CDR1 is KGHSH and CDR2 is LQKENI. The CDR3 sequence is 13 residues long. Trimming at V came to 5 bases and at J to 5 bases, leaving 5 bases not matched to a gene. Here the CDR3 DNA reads TGTGCCAGCTCAACGGGACAGACGTATGGCTACACCTTC. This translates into CASSTGQTYGYTF.

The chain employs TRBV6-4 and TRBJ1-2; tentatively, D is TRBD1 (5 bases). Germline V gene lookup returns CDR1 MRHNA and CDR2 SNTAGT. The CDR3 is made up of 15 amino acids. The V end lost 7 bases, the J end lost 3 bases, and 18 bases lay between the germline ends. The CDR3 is CASTLREGEDYGYTF. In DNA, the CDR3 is TGTGCCAGCACCCTACGGGAAGGGGAGGACTATGGCTACACCTTC.

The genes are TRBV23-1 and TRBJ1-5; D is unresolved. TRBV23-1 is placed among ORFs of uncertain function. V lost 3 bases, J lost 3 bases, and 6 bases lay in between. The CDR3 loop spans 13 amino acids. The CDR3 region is CASSHSSNQPQHF. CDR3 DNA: TGCGCCAGCAGTCACTCCTCCAATCAGCCCCAGCATTTT.

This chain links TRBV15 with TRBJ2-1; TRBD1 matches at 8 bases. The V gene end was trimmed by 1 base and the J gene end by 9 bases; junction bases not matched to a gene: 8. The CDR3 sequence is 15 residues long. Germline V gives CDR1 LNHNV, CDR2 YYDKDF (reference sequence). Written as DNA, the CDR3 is TGTGCCACCAGCAGAGCCATGACAGGGGCGGGTGAGCAGTTCTTC. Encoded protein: CATSRAMTGAGEQFF.

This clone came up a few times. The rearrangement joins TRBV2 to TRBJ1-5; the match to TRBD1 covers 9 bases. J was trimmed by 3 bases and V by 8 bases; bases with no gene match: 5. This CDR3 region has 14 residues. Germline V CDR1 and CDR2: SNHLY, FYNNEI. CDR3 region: CASGGTGNNQPQHF. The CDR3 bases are TGTGCCAGCGGCGGGACAGGGAACAATCAGCCCCAGCATTTT.

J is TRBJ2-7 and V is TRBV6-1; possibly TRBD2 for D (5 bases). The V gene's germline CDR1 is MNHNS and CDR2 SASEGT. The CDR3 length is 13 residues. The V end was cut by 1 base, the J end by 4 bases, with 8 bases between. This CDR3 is CASSEGTEYEQYF. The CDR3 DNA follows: TGTGCCAGCAGTGAAGGGACTGAGTACGAGCAGTACTTC.

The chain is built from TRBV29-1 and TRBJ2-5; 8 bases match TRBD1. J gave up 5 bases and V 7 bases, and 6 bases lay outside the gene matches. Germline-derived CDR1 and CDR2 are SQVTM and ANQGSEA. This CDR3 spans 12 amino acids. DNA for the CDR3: TGCAGCGGCGAGACAGGGGACGAGACCCAGTACTTC. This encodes CSGETGDETQYF.

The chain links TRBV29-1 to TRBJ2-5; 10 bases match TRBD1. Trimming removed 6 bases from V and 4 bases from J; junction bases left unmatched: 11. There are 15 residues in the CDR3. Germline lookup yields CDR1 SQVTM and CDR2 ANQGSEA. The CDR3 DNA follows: TGCAGCGTGGCCGCCGGGACAGGGGTCGGAGAGACCCAGTACTTC. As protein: CSVAAGTGVGETQYF.

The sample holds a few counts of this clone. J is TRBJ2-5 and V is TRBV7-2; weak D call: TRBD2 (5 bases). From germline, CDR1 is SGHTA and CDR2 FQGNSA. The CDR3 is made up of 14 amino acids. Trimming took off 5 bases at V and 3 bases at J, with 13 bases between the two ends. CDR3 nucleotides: TGTGCCAGCAGCCGTCCGGACTCGAAAGAGACCCAGTACTTC. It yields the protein CASSRPDSKETQYF.

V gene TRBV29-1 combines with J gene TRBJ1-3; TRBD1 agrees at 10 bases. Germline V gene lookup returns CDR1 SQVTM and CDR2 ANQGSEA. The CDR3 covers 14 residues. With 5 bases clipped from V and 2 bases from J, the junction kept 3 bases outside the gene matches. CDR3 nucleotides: TGCAGCGTTTCCGGGACAGGGGCTGGAAACACCATATATTTT. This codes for CSVSGTGAGNTIYF.

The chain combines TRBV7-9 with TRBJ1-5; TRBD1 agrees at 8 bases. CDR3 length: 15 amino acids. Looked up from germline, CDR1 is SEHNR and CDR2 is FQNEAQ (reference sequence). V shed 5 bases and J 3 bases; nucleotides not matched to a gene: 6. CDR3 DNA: TGTGCCAGCAGCCTAACAGGGGGGTTCAATCAGCCCCAGCATTTT. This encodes CASSLTGGFNQPQHF.

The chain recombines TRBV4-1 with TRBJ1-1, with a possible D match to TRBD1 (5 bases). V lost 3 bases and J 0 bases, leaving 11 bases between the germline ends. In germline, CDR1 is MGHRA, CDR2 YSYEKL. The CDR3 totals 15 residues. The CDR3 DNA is TGCGCCAGCAGCCAGTCAGGGCCACTGAACACTGAAGCTTTCTTT. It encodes CASSQSGPLNTEAFF.

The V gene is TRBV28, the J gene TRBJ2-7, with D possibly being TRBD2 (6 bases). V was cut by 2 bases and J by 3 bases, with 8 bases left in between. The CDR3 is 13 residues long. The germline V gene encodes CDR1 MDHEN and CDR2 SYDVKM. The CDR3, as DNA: TGTGCCAGCAGTTTAGCGGAGGGCTACGAGCAGTACTTC. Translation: CASSLAEGYEQYF.

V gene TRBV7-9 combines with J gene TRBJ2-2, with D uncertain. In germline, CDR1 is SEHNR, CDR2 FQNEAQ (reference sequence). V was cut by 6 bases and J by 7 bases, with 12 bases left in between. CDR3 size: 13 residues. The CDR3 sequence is CASSFTTVGELFF. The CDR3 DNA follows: TGTGCCAGCAGTTTTACTACCGTCGGGGAGCTGTTTTTT.

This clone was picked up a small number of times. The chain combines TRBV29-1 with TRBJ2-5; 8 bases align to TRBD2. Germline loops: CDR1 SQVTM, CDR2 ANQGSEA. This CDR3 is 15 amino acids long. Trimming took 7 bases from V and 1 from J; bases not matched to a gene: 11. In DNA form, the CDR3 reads TGCAGCGCAGATACGGGACTAGGGAGCCAAGAGACCCAGTACTTC. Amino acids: CSADTGLGSQETQYF.

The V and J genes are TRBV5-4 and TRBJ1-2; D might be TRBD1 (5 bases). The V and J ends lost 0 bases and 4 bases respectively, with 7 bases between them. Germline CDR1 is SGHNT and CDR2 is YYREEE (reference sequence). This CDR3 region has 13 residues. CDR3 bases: TGTGCCAGCAGCTTGGCAGGGATCTATGGCTACACCTTC. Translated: CASSLAGIYGYTF.

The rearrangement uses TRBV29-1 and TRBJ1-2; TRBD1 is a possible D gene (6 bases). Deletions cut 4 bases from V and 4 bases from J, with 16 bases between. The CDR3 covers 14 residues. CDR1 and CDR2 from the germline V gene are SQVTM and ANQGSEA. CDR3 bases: TGCAGCGTTGGGGGGATCGGACAGTCCTATGGCTACACCTTC. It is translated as CSVGGIGQSYGYTF.